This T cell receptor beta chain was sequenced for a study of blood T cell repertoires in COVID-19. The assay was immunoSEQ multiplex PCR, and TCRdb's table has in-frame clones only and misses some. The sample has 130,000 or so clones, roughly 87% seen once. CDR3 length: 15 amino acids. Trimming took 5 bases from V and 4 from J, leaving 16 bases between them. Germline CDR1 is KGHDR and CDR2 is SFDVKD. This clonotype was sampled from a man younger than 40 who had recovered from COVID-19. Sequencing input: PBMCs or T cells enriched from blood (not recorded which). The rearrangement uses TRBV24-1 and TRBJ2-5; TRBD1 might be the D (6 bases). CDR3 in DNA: TGTGCCACCAGTGGTGGGGGCGTTTTGGGAGAGACCCAGTACTTC. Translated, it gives CATSGGGVLGETQYF.